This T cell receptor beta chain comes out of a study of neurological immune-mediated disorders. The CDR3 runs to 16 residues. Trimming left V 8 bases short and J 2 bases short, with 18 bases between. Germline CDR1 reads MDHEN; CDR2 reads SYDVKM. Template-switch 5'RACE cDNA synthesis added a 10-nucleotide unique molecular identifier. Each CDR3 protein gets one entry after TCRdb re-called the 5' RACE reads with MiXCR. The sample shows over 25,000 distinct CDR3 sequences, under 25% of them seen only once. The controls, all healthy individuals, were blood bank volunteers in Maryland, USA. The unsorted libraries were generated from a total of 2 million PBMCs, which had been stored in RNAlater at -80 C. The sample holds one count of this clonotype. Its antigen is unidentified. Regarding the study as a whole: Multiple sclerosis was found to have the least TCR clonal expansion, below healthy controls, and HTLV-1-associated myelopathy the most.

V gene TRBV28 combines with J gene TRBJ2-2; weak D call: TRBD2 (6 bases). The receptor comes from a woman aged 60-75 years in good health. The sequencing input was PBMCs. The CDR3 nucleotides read TGTGCCAGCCATCACCGGGAGACGACAAACACCGGGGAGCTGTTTTTT. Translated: CASHHRETTNTGELFF.